The 8 T cell receptor beta chains given below trace back to one sample, sequenced in a study of blood T cell repertoires in COVID-19. The method was immunoSEQ multiplex PCR; TCRdb's version includes in-frame clones alone and lacks a portion of them. Here the sample spans 270,000 or so clones, 81% being singletons. The sample consisted of peripheral blood. These receptors were obtained from a woman aged 55 to 70 with active or convalescent COVID-19.

The chain has TRBV4-1 and TRBJ2-2, with D possibly being TRBD1 (7 bases). CDR3 length equals 16 residues. V lost 0 bases and J lost 5, with 13 bases in between. CDR1 is MGHRA, CDR2 YSYEKL, per germline. CDR3 amino acids: CASSQDKSGGTGELFF. The CDR3 bases are TGCGCCAGCAGCCAAGATAAGTCAGGGGGGACCGGGGAGCTGTTTTTT.

V gene TRBV5-1 combines with J gene TRBJ1-2, with D possibly being TRBD1 (5 bases). V was pared by 2 bases and J by 2 bases, with 7 bases between. Per germline, CDR1 SGHRS and CDR2 YFSETQ. There are 13 residues in the CDR3. The CDR3 here is CASSFQGNYGYTF. The CDR3, as DNA: TGCGCCAGCAGCTTCCAGGGAAACTATGGCTACACCTTC.

There are a few counts of this clone. This rearrangement joins TRBV3-1 (or the pseudogene TRBV3-2) to TRBJ1-5; no reliable D call. Trimming pared 2 bases from V and 4 bases from J, leaving 12 bases between. The CDR3 is 15 residues long. Looked up from germline, CDR1 is LGHDT and CDR2 is YNNKEL (reference sequence). CDR3 sequence reads: CASSQQRRGNQPQHF. The CDR3 coding sequence is TGTGCCAGCAGCCAACAACGACGGGGAAATCAGCCCCAGCATTTT.

The CDR3 sequence is CASSDGGTGSYEQYF. DNA of the CDR3: TGTGCCAGCAGTGACGGTGGGACAGGGTCCTACGAGCAGTACTTC. V gene TRBV6-1 combines with J gene TRBJ2-7; 9 positions agree with TRBD1. Germline CDR1 and CDR2: MNHNS and SASEGT. This CDR3 is 15 amino acids long. The V gene end was trimmed by 3 bases and the J gene end by 1 base; junction bases not matched to a gene: 4.

This chain links TRBV30 with TRBJ2-2, with a tentative D call TRBD1 (5 bases). The CDR3 is 13 amino acids. Germline CDR1 and CDR2: GTSNPN and SVGIG (reference sequence). V was clipped by 8 bases and J by 4 bases, with 14 bases between them. The CDR3 protein is CAGDRQLTGELFF. The CDR3 DNA sequence: TGTGCCGGAGACAGACAACTCACCGGGGAGCTGTTTTTT.

This chain uses TRBV5-6 with TRBJ2-1; 10 nucleotides agree with TRBD1. From germline, CDR1 is SGHDT and CDR2 YYEEEE. This CDR3 spans 18 amino acids. J was trimmed by 5 bases and V by 5 bases; bases with no gene match: 16. The CDR3 reads CASRESGTGVPGDNEQFF. CDR3 bases: TGTGCCAGCAGAGAATCCGGGACAGGGGTTCCTGGGGACAATGAGCAGTTCTTC.

V is TRBV24-1 and J is TRBJ2-3; possibly TRBD1 for D (6 bases). Germline-derived CDR1 and CDR2 are KGHDR and SFDVKD. The CDR3 has 16 residues. The germline V and J ends were trimmed by 5 bases and 2 bases, with 16 bases remaining between them. CDR3 DNA sequence: TGTGCCACCAGTGGCGAAAGGGACACACACACAGATACGCAGTATTTT. It is translated as CATSGERDTHTDTQYF.

CDR3: CASSAGTSDFYEQYF. CDR3 DNA sequence: TGTGCCAGCAGCGCCGGGACTAGCGATTTCTACGAGCAGTACTTC. The V gene is TRBV9, the J gene TRBJ2-7; TRBD2 matches 10 bases. Trimming took 3 bases from V and 3 from J; bases not matched to a gene: 6. Germline values: CDR1 SGDLS, CDR2 YYNGEE. This CDR3 region has 15 residues.